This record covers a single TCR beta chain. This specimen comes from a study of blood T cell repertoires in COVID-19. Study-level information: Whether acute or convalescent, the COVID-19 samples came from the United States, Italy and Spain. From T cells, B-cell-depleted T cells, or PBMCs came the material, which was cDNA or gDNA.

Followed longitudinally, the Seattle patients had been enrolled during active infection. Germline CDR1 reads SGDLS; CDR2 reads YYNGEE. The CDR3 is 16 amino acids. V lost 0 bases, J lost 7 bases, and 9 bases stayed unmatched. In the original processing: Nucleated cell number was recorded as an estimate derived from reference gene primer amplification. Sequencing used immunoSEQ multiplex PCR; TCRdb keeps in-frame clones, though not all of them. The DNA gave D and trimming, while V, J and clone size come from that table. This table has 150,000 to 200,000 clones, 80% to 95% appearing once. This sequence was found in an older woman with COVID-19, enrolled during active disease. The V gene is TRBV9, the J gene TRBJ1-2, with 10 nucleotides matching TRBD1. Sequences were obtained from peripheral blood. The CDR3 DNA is TGTGCCAGCAGCGTAGAGCCGGGACAGGGGACGGGTGGCTACACCTTC. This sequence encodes CASSVEPGQGTGGYTF. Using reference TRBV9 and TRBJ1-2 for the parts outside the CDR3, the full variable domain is DSGVTQTPKHLITATGQRVTLRCSPRSGDLSVYWYQQSLDQGLQFLIQYYNGEERAKGNILERFSAQQFPDLHSELNLSSLELGDSALYFCASSVEPGQGTGGYTFGSGTRLTVV.